The 13 T cell receptor beta chains presented below share a single source sample, sequenced in a study of cytomegalovirus exposure and HLA in healthy donors. The PCR had 60 Vbeta and 13 Jbeta primers. The method was immunoSEQ multiplex PCR; TCRdb's version includes in-frame clones alone and lacks a portion of them. The sample contains approximately 140,000 clones, around 82% of which appear only once. The sequencing sample was made of PBMCs. Receptor source: a man aged 18 to 35 in good health and CMV-seropositive.

V gene TRBV5-4 combines with J gene TRBJ1-4; the D gene is possibly TRBD1 (5 bases). Germline V lookup: CDR1 SGHNT, CDR2 YYREEE (reference sequence). This CDR3 has 14 amino acids. V lost 4 bases to trimming and J lost 8 bases, with 15 bases between them. The CDR3 loop reads CASSRGGYFEKLFF. The DNA of the CDR3 is TGTGCCAGCAGCCGGGGGGGGTACTTCGAAAAACTGTTTTTT.

The chain employs TRBV18 and TRBJ1-3; 7 bases map to TRBD1. This CDR3 comprises 14 residues. V lost 2 bases to trimming and J lost 8 bases; unmatched junction nucleotides: 6. Germline CDR1 reads KGHSH; CDR2 reads LQKENI. CDR3 sequence reads: CASSPDRVSDTIYF. Written as DNA, the CDR3 is TGTGCCAGCTCACCAGACAGGGTATCAGACACCATATATTTT.

This chain links TRBV6-5 with TRBJ2-6; D unclear. CDR1 and CDR2 (germline): MNHEY, SVGAGI. The CDR3 contains 15 residues. V was clipped by 6 bases and J by 0 bases, with 9 bases between them. CDR3 sequence (DNA): TGTGCCAGCAGCTTAAGCTTCTCTGGGGCCAACGTCCTGACTTTC. It yields the protein CASSLSFSGANVLTF.

V gene TRBV5-1 combines with J gene TRBJ2-1; 16 positions match TRBD2. Trimming cost V 6 bases and J 7 bases; bases outside gene matches: 4. CDR1 and CDR2 from the germline V gene are SGHRS and YFSETQ. This CDR3 comprises 15 residues. The CDR3 region is CASTGLAGGPNEQFF. CDR3 DNA sequence: TGCGCCAGCACGGGACTAGCGGGAGGGCCTAATGAGCAGTTCTTC.

This clone has more than one count but fewer than ten. J is TRBJ1-2 and V is TRBV9; the match to TRBD1 covers 9 bases. The CDR3 covers 14 residues. The germline CDR1 and CDR2 sequences are SGDLS and YYNGEE. V lost 4 bases to trimming and J lost 8 bases; unmatched junction nucleotides: 9. The CDR3 DNA sequence: TGTGCCAGCAGCCCGAGGGACAGGGTCGGAGGCTACACCTTC. Protein: CASSPRDRVGGYTF.

This clone appeared once. The chain uses TRBV5-1 and TRBJ2-7, with TRBD1 as a possible D gene (6 bases). Trimming took off 4 bases at V and 7 bases at J, with 24 bases between the two ends. The CDR3 consists of 16 residues. The germline gives CDR1 SGHRS, CDR2 YFSETQ. In DNA form, the CDR3 reads TGCGCCAGCAGCCCGACCAAGGGACAAGGGACGGGAGAGCAGTACTTC. It is translated as CASSPTKGQGTGEQYF.

The rearrangement uses TRBV6-5 and TRBJ1-5, with D possibly matching TRBD1 (5 bases). The CDR3 covers 14 residues. CDR1 MNHEY and CDR2 SVGAGI come from the germline V gene. Trimming took off 0 bases at V and 6 bases at J, with 9 bases between the two ends. The CDR3 DNA reads TGTGCCAGCAGTTACTCGCAGGGTACTCAGCCCCAGCATTTT. This gives the protein CASSYSQGTQPQHF.

The genes are TRBV28 and TRBJ1-1, with D perhaps matching TRBD1 (6 bases). Germline CDR1 reads MDHEN; CDR2 reads SYDVKM. The V end lost 5 bases, the J end lost 1 base, and 14 bases lay between the germline ends. This CDR3 region has 15 residues. This CDR3 reads CASSAPQGSNTEAFF. In nucleotides, the CDR3 is TGTGCCAGCAGTGCTCCACAGGGATCGAACACTGAAGCTTTCTTT.

The chain employs TRBV9 and TRBJ1-3; 11 bases line up with TRBD1. The CDR3 runs 17 residues. V gave up 3 bases and J gave up 3 bases; unmatched junction bases: 8. Germline loops: CDR1 SGDLS, CDR2 YYNGEE. CDR3 region: CASSAWPGQGGGNTIYF. DNA of the CDR3: TGTGCCAGCAGCGCATGGCCGGGACAGGGGGGTGGAAACACCATATATTTT.

The V and J genes are TRBV28 and TRBJ1-2; 10 bases align to TRBD1. Trimming took 5 bases from V and 2 from J; bases not matched to a gene: 5. CDR3 length equals 15 residues. Per germline, CDR1 MDHEN and CDR2 SYDVKM. The CDR3 coding sequence is TGTGCCAGCAGTACGGGACAGGGGCAAAACTATGGCTACACCTTC. It specifies CASSTGQGQNYGYTF.

The rearrangement links TRBV29-1 to TRBJ1-1; no clear D gene. The CDR3 length is 12 residues. Germline V gene data show CDR1 as SQVTM and CDR2 as ANQGSEA. V shed 0 bases and J shed 5 bases, with 7 bases lying between them. The CDR3 is CSVEDAGTEAFF. The CDR3 DNA sequence: TGCAGCGTTGAAGATGCGGGTACTGAAGCTTTCTTT.

The rearrangement uses TRBV29-1 and TRBJ1-2; D remains unclear. V lost 5 bases and J 8 bases, leaving 15 bases between the germline ends. The CDR3 loop spans 12 amino acids. The germline CDR1 and CDR2 sequences are SQVTM and ANQGSEA. CDR3 DNA sequence: TGCAGCGTTTCTATAGGAGGTGGCGGCTACACCTTC. It codes for CSVSIGGGGYTF.

The CDR3 nucleotides read TGTGCCTGGAGCATGGGGGGGGCGGGTGGCTACACCTTC. Translating gives CAWSMGGAGGYTF. V gene TRBV30 combines with J gene TRBJ1-2, with a weak D call TRBD1 (6 bases). This CDR3 contains 13 residues. The germline V gene encodes CDR1 GTSNPN and CDR2 SVGIG (reference sequence). Trimming stripped 3 bases from V and 7 bases from J, with 15 bases between.